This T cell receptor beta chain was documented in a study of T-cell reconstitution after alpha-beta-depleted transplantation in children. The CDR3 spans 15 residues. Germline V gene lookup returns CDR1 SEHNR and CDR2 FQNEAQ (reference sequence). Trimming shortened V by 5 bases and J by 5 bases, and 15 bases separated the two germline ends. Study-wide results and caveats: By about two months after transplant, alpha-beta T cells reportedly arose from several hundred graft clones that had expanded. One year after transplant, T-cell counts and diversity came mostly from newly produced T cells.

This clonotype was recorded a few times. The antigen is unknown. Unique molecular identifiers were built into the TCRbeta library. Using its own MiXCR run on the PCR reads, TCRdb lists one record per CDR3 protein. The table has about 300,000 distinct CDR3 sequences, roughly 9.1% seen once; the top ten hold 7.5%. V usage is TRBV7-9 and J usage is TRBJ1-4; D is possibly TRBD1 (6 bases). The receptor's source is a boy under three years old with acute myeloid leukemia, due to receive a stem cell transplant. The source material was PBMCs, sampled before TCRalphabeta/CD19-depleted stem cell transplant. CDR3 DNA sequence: TGTGCCAGCAGCCCCCGGACAGCCTCGAATGAAAAACTGTTTTTT. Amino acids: CASSPRTASNEKLFF.